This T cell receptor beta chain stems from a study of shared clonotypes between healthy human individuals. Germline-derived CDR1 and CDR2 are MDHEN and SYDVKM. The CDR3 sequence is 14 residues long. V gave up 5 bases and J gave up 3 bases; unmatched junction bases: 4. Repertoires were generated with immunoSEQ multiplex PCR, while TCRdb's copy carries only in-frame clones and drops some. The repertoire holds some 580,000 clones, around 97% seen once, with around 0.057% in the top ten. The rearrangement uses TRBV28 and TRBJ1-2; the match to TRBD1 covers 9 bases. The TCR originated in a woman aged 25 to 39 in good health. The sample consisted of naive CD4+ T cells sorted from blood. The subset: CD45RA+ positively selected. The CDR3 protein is CASSQDRGDYGYTF. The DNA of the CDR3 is TGTGCCAGCAGTCAGGACAGGGGAGACTATGGCTACACCTTC.